The present T cell receptor (beta chain) was sequenced within a study of T-cell reconstitution after alpha-beta-depleted transplantation in children (dated by TCRdb to 2016 to 2018). Background for the entire study: T-cell immune reconstitution after TCRalphabeta/CD19-depleted allogeneic hematopoietic cell transplantation in children was quantitatively tracked in the study by means of TCR repertoire profiling.

This clonotype was counted ten times or more. The target of this receptor is not known. Base qualities were left out, and no much larger clone turns up one base away. Library creation used PCR. Instrument on record: Illumina HiSeq 2500. Molecular barcoding was employed in the preparation of TCR libraries, with unique molecular identifiers being used to normalize TCRbeta repertoire quantification. TCRdb trimmed public reads at Q25 via fastp, called clones via MiXCR and kept in-frame beta chains. Records with the same CDR3 protein are collapsed into one entry carrying the most frequent genes and DNA. The sample records hundreds of thousands of distinct CDR3 sequences, about a tenth of which are singletons. Jointly, the top ten make up over 5% of the sample. At the junction V is shortened by 3 bases and J by 6 bases, with 5 bases in between. The CDR3, cysteine through phenylalanine, is 11 amino acids long. The retained sequence is limited to the CDR3, 33 bases, with the frame set at the first base. The germline V gene specifies ENHRY as CDR1 and SYGVKD as CDR2.

The sequence came from a human donor who donated a stem cell graft to a child with acute lymphoblastic leukemia. The rearrangement joined TRBV10-3 to TRBJ2-5; the D gene lacks a confident call. This specimen consisted of PBMCs from the stem cell graft donor, obtained from the stem cell graft. The CDR3 here reads CAISDSKTQYF. The sequence in DNA is TGTGCCATCAGTGATTCGAAGACCCAGTACTTC.